What follows are 18 T cell receptor beta chains derived from one specimen sequenced in a study of identical twins. Each CDR3 protein is one row after TCRdb ran MiXCR on the 5' RACE reads. The data hold 1.5 million or so distinct CDR3 sequences, with 25% to 35% observed a single time. Sequencing was done on a sample of cord blood. The receptors originated from a newborn girl in good health.

The chain's CDR3 is CASSGPGQGQGGYTF. CDR3 DNA: TGTGCCAGCAGCGGACCGGGACAGGGACAGGGCGGCTACACCTTC. This chain connects TRBV5-6 to TRBJ1-2, with 9 bases identical to TRBD1. Germline assignment: CDR1 SGHDT and CDR2 YYEEEE. This CDR3 spans 15 amino acids. J was trimmed by 8 bases and V by 4 bases; bases with no gene match: 12.

This chain connects TRBV20-1 to TRBJ2-5; 9 bases are shared with TRBD2. With the DNA end fitting TRBJ2-7 better, the J assignment may be wrong. The CDR3 spans 14 residues. Germline V gene lookup returns CDR1 DFQATT and CDR2 SNEGSKA (reference sequence). The CDR3 region is CSAVIGTSYYEQYF. The DNA of the CDR3 is TGCAGTGCCGTGATCGGGACTAGCTACTACGAGCAGTACTTC.

The rearrangement links TRBV29-1 to TRBJ2-7; 9 bases align to TRBD1. The germline V gene encodes CDR1 SQVTM and CDR2 ANQGSEA. This CDR3 spans 13 amino acids. With 5 bases clipped from V and 7 bases from J, the junction kept 9 bases outside the gene matches. CDR3 amino acids: CSVSRTGANEQYF. The CDR3 bases are TGCAGCGTTTCTCGGACAGGGGCCAATGAGCAGTACTTC.

This chain connects TRBV20-1 to TRBJ1-4; D is uncertain. Germline CDR1 and CDR2: DFQATT and SNEGSKA (reference sequence). The CDR3 length is 10 residues. Between the trimmed V and J ends, which lost 6 bases and 8 bases, there was a span of 7 bases. The CDR3 loop is CSAQTEKLFF. The CDR3 DNA sequence: TGCAGTGCCCAAACCGAAAAACTGTTTTTT.

This clonotype turned up a few times. The CDR3 coding sequence is TGCGCCAGCAGCTTGGGGGACGGAGATCAGCCCCAGCATTTT. Translation: CASSLGDGDQPQHF. The chain is built from TRBV5-1 and TRBJ1-5; D might be TRBD1 (5 bases). Trimming took 0 bases from V and 5 from J, leaving 9 bases between them. This CDR3 region has 14 residues. Germline values: CDR1 SGHRS, CDR2 YFSETQ.

This chain joins TRBV10-3 and TRBJ2-7; no firm D call. This CDR3 has 14 residues. In germline, CDR1 is ENHRY, CDR2 SYGVKD. Trimming removed 3 bases from V and 7 bases from J, with 16 bases in between. The CDR3 loop reads CAISEAVVEVEQYF. The CDR3 coding sequence is TGTGCCATCAGTGAAGCAGTAGTTGAGGTGGAGCAGTACTTC.

The CDR3 is CASSQVEAVNTEAFF. DNA for the CDR3: TGCGCCAGCAGCCAAGTAGAGGCTGTGAACACTGAAGCTTTCTTT. V usage is TRBV4-1 and J usage is TRBJ1-1; D unclear. The CDR3 consists of 15 residues. The ends were cut back, 1 base at V and 0 bases at J, with 9 bases in the middle. The V gene's germline CDR1 is MGHRA and CDR2 YSYEKL.

There are a few counts of this clonotype. The rearrangement links TRBV4-1 to TRBJ2-1, with D unclear. With 1 base removed from V and 7 bases from J, the gap between germline ends came to 11 bases. Germline V lookup: CDR1 MGHRA, CDR2 YSYEKL. The CDR3 is made up of 14 amino acids. Here the CDR3 reads CASSQGWWGNEQFF. CDR3 in DNA: TGCGCCAGCAGCCAAGGGTGGTGGGGAAATGAGCAGTTCTTC.

This clonotype was picked up a small number of times. The rearrangement uses TRBV20-1 and TRBJ2-7, with D perhaps TRBD1 or TRBD2 (5 bases each). The CDR3 consists of 13 residues. Trimming cost V 5 bases and J 2 bases, with 13 bases left between them. The germline V gene encodes CDR1 DFQATT and CDR2 SNEGSKA (reference sequence). CDR3 DNA sequence: TGCAGTGCTCCTTCGGGACCAACCTACGAGCAGTACTTC. Protein: CSAPSGPTYEQYF.

The chain carries TRBV4-1 and TRBJ1-1; possible D gene TRBD1, 5 bases. CDR3 length: 12 residues. Trimming stripped 2 bases from V and 9 bases from J, with 10 bases between. CDR1 and CDR2 from the germline V gene are MGHRA and YSYEKL. CDR3: CASSQSGTQAFF. The CDR3 coding sequence is TGCGCCAGCAGCCAATCCGGGACCCAAGCTTTCTTT.

The chain employs TRBV10-3 and TRBJ1-2; D is uncertain. Germline assignment: CDR1 ENHRY and CDR2 SYGVKD. Trimming pared 8 bases from V and 6 bases from J, leaving 10 bases between. This CDR3 has 11 amino acids. DNA for the CDR3: TGTGCCATCGGGTGGGCCGATGGCTACACCTTC. It translates to CAIGWADGYTF.

The V call is TRBV24-1, the J call TRBJ2-1; D gene unclear. From germline, CDR1 is KGHDR and CDR2 SFDVKD. The CDR3 contains 15 residues. Trimming stripped 1 base from V and 5 bases from J, with 11 bases between. CDR3 DNA: TGTGCCACCAGTGATTTTTCAGGCAGGAACAATGAGCAGTTCTTC. Translating it yields CATSDFSGRNNEQFF.

The CDR3 sequence: CASSVSRLTGELFF. The CDR3 bases are TGTGCCAGCAGTGTCTCGCGGTTAACCGGGGAGCTGTTTTTT. This chain links TRBV2 with TRBJ2-2; D is uncertain. Trimming took off 4 bases at V and 5 bases at J, with 11 bases between the two ends. Germline V gene lookup returns CDR1 SNHLY and CDR2 FYNNEI. CDR3 size: 14 residues.

This clonotype has at least ten counts. The chain has TRBV27 and TRBJ2-7, with 7 positions matching TRBD2. The germline V gene encodes CDR1 MNHEY and CDR2 SMNVEV (reference sequence). The junction had 3 bases not matched to a gene; V was cut back by 1 base and J by 0 bases. The CDR3 covers 15 residues. CDR3 in amino acids: CASSLWGGGSYEQYF. CDR3 bases: TGTGCCAGCAGTTTATGGGGCGGGGGCTCCTACGAGCAGTACTTC.

This clonotype was picked up a small number of times. The chain uses TRBV28 and TRBJ2-1, with 7 bases fitting TRBD1. V gave up 7 bases and J gave up 4 bases; unmatched junction bases: 10. Germline CDR1 reads MDHEN; CDR2 reads SYDVKM. The CDR3 consists of 15 residues. The CDR3 DNA reads as TGTGCCAGCACTAAAGGAAGGGGGCTATACAATGAGCAGTTCTTC. It yields the protein CASTKGRGLYNEQFF.

This clonotype has just a few counts. The chain is built from TRBV7-2 and TRBJ2-3; D call uncertain. CDR3 length: 14 residues. The V gene lost 5 bases and the J gene lost 1 base, with 10 bases spanning the gap. From germline, CDR1 is SGHTA and CDR2 FQGNSA. The CDR3 reads CASSPWVGTDTQYF. The CDR3 nucleotides are TGTGCCAGCAGCCCCTGGGTAGGCACAGATACGCAGTATTTT.

The chain couples TRBV7-8 to TRBJ2-1; TRBD1 agrees at 7 bases. Germline V CDR1 and CDR2: SGHVS, FQNEAQ. With V trimmed by 4 bases and J by 6 bases, 12 bases remained unmatched. The CDR3 totals 16 residues. The CDR3 spells CASSSRDRAPSNEQFF. The CDR3 region has the DNA TGTGCCAGCAGCTCACGAGACAGGGCCCCCTCCAATGAGCAGTTCTTC.

This clonotype was detected only a few times. A much more abundant neighbour one base away suggests this may be a read error. The gene calls are TRBV10-3 and TRBJ2-5; unclear D gene. The J call may not be correct, given that the DNA end is closer to TRBJ2-1. Germline assignment: CDR1 ENHRY and CDR2 SYGVKD. This CDR3 comprises 12 residues. CDR3 DNA: TGTGCCATCAGTGATCTAGAAGAGACCCAGTTCTTC. It specifies CAISDLEETQFF.